Relative to its sample, the clone carrying this T cell receptor beta chain is medium-sized. Its antigen is as yet unknown. This entry belongs to a study of PD-1 blockade in classical Hodgkin lymphoma. Germline V gene lookup returns CDR1 SGHNT and CDR2 YYREEE (reference sequence). The ends were cut back, 4 bases at V and 0 bases at J, with 11 bases in the middle. This CDR3 spans 16 amino acids. Points from the study as a whole: What drove the repertoire differences, possibly disease activity or prior therapy, has not been defined.

Here immunoSEQ multiplex PCR was the method, and the copy in TCRdb shows in-frame clones only, minus some. The sample has over 20,000 clones; approximately 67% are singletons. Sample time point: cycle 4 day 1 (C4D1), after five to seven weeks of nivolumab. All patients experienced relapse after autologous stem cell transplantation, and brentuximab vedotin exposure was variable. V gene TRBV5-4 combines with J gene TRBJ2-6; D is perhaps TRBD1 (5 bases). The clonotype comes from a human donor with classical Hodgkin lymphoma. The sample here was peripheral blood mononuclear cells (PBMCs), taken before the fourth cycle of nivolumab. The CDR3 bases are TGTGCCAGCAGCGCTGGGGCTGCCTCTGGGGCCAACGTCCTGACTTTC. Its protein product is CASSAGAASGANVLTF.